The 10 T cell receptor beta chains given below trace back to one sample, sequenced in a study of human T cells and chemical hapten exposure. TCRdb reanalysed the RACE reads using MiXCR and keeps one entry per CDR3 protein. The repertoire holds around 350,000 distinct CDR3 sequences, with about 5.4% as singletons. Time point denoted: pre-sensitization, week 0. Treatment meaning: therapeutic diphenylcyclopropenone sensitization with weekly scalp DPC. The specimen was whole blood, collected in connection with sensitization to the hapten diphenylcyclopropenone (DPC). The receptors shown here come from a woman aged 18 to 35 with alopecia areata. Some clones in this sample may be carry-over from other donors' samples.

This clonotype was picked up a small number of times. The chain employs TRBV4-3 and TRBJ1-1; D might be TRBD1 (5 bases). CDR1 is LGHNA, CDR2 YSLEER, per germline. V lost 1 base to trimming and J lost 8 bases, with 17 bases between them. CDR3 length: 15 residues. CDR3 amino acids: CASSQGSTGHGEAFF. The DNA for the CDR3 is TGCGCCAGCAGCCAAGGGTCTACAGGCCACGGAGAAGCTTTCTTT.

This clonotype came up many times. The chain carries TRBV12-3 or TRBV12-4 and TRBJ1-1, with a tentative D call TRBD1 (5 bases). The CDR3 is 13 residues long. Between the trimmed V and J ends, which lost 5 bases and 7 bases, there was a span of 14 bases. DNA of the CDR3: TGTGCCAGCAGTCCACAACGGGGGATTGAAGCTTTCTTT. Amino acid sequence: CASSPQRGIEAFF.

There are a few counts of this clonotype. This chain connects TRBV18 to TRBJ2-7, with TRBD2 matching over 7 bases. The CDR3 contains 15 residues. CDR1 is KGHSH and CDR2 is LQKENI in the germline V gene. The junction had 7 bases not matched to a gene; V was cut back by 2 bases and J by 3 bases. CDR3 protein: CASSPGLDLGYEQYF. CDR3 coding DNA: TGTGCCAGCTCACCAGGACTAGACTTAGGCTACGAGCAGTACTTC. Combining the CDR3 with reference TRBV18 and TRBJ2-7 gives the whole variable domain NAGVMQNPRHLVRRRGQEARLRCSPMKGHSHVYWYRQLPEEGLKFMVYLQKENIIDESGMPKERFSAEFPKEGPSILRIQQVVRGDSAAYFCASSPGLDLGYEQYFGPGTRLTVT.

This clonotype has at least ten counts. The chain recombines TRBV4-3 with TRBJ2-4; TRBD2 aligns across 11 bases. The germline CDR1 and CDR2 sequences are LGHNA and YSLEER. V was pared by 4 bases and J by 6 bases, with 8 bases of the junction left unmatched. This CDR3 comprises 16 residues. The CDR3, as DNA: TGCGCCAGCAGCCCCGGGCTAGCGGGGGGCTTAAACATTCAGTACTTC. The encoded protein is CASSPGLAGGLNIQYF.

The V call is TRBV24-1, the J call TRBJ2-7; 8 positions match TRBD2. Germline lookup yields CDR1 KGHDR and CDR2 SFDVKD. V shed 5 bases and J 5 bases; nucleotides not matched to a gene: 7. The CDR3 consists of 14 residues. The CDR3 region has the DNA TGTGCCACCAGTGGCAGTAGCGGGGTTGACGAGCAGTACTTC. This codes for CATSGSSGVDEQYF.

The gene calls are TRBV11-1 and TRBJ2-7; TRBD1 agrees at 9 bases. Germline trimming cut 5 bases from V and 1 base from J; bases unmatched to any gene: 6. CDR1 is SGHAT and CDR2 is FQDESV in the germline V gene (reference sequence). The CDR3 sequence is 15 residues long. CDR3 sequence (DNA): TGTGCCAGCAGCCTCGGGACAGGGCTGTCCTACGAGCAGTACTTC. It encodes CASSLGTGLSYEQYF.

This clonotype was seen at least ten times. A much larger clone sits a single nucleotide away, making a read error possible. The V and J genes are TRBV12-3 or TRBV12-4 and TRBJ2-7; 7 nucleotides line up with TRBD1. V dropped 6 bases and J dropped 3; count of bases not matched to a gene: 5. The CDR3 is 13 amino acids. The CDR3 loop reads CASSRDSYYEQYF. CDR3 coding DNA: TGTGCCAGCAGCCGGGACAGCTACTACGAGCAGTACTTC.

This clonotype came up a few times. The gene calls are TRBV9 and TRBJ1-2; D not resolved. This CDR3 contains 14 residues. In germline, CDR1 is SGDLS, CDR2 YYNGEE. Between the trimmed V and J ends, which lost 2 bases and 2 bases, there was a span of 10 bases. CDR3 sequence: CASSVGTLNYGYTF. As DNA, the CDR3 is TGTGCCAGCAGCGTGGGTACACTCAACTATGGCTACACCTTC.

This chain joins TRBV28 and TRBJ2-7, with 7 bases matching TRBD2. The length of the CDR3 is 14 residues. The ends lost 5 bases at V and 5 bases at J; junction bases unmatched: 9. The germline V gene encodes CDR1 MDHEN and CDR2 SYDVKM. For the CDR3, the DNA is TGTGCCAGCAGTCTAACCTTGGGGGGGAACGAGCAGTACTTC. Translation gives CASSLTLGGNEQYF.

The J gene is TRBJ2-7, the V gene TRBV6-5; 7 bases map to TRBD1. The CDR3 runs to 14 residues. Trimming removed 6 bases from V and 1 base from J; junction bases left unmatched: 6. Germline lookup yields CDR1 MNHEY and CDR2 SVGAGI. CDR3 sequence: CASSFRDRSYEQYF. DNA of the CDR3: TGTGCCAGCAGCTTCCGGGACAGATCCTACGAGCAGTACTTC.